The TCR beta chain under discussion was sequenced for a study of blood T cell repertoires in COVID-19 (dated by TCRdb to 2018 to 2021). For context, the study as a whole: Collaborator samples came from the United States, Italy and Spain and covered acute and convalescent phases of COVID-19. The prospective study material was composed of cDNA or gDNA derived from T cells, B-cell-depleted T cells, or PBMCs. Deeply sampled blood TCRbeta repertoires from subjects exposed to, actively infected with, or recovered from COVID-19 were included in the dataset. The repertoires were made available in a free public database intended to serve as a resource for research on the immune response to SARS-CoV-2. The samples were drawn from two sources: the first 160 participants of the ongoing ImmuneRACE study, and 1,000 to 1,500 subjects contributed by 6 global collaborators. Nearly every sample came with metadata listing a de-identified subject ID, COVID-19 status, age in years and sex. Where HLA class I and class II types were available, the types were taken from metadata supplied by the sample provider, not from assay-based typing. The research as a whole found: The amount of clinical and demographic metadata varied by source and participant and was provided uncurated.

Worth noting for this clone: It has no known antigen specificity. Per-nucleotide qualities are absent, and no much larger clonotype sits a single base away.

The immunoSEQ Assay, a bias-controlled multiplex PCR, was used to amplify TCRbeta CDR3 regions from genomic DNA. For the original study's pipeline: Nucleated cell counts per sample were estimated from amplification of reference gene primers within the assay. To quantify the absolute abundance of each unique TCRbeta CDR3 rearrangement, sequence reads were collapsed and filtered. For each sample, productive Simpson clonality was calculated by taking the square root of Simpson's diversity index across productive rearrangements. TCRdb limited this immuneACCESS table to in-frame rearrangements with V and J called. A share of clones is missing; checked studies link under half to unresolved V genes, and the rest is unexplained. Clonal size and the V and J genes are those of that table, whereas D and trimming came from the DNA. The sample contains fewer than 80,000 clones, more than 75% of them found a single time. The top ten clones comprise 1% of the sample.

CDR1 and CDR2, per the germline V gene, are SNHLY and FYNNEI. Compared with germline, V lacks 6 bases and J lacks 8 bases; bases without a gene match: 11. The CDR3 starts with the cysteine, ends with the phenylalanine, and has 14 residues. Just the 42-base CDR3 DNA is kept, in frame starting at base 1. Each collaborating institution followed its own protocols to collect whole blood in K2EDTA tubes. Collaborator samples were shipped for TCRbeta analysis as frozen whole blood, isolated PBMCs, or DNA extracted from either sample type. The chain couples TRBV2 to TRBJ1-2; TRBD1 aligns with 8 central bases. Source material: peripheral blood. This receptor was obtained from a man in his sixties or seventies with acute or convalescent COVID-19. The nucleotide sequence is TGTGCCAGCAGCGCAGGACAGGGCTGGGACGGCTACACCTTC. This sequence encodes CASSAGQGWDGYTF.